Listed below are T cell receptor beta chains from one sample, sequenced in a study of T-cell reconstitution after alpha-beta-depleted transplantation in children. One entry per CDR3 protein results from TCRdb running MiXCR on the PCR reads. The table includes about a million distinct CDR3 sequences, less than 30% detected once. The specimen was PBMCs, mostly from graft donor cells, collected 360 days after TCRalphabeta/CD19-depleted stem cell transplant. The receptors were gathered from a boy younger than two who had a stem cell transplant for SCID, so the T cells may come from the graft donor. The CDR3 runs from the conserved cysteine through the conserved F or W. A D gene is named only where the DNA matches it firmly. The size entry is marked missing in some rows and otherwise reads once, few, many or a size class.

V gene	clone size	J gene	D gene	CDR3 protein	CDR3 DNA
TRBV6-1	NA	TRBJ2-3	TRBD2	CASTTLAGGVSTDTQYF	TGTGCCAGCACCACCCTAGCGGGGGGGGTAAGCACAGATACGCAGTATTTT
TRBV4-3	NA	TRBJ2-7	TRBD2	CASSPSGGPFSSYEQYF	TGCGCCAGCAGCCCCAGCGGGGGGCCCTTTAGCTCCTACGAGCAGTACTTC
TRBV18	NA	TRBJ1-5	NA	CASSPLGPNQPQHF	TGTGCCAGCTCACCTCTAGGGCCAAATCAGCCCCAGCATTTT
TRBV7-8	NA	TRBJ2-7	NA	CASSLGIGQLRQYF	TGTGCCAGCAGCTTAGGTATAGGACAGCTAAGGCAGTACTTC
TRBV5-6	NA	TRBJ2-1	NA	CASSLRSGEGNEQFF	TGTGCCAGCAGCTTAAGGTCAGGGGAAGGTAATGAGCAGTTCTTC
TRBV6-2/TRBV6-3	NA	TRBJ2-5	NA	CASSYSIYPVHETQYF	TGTGCCAGCAGTTACTCGATATACCCAGTCCACGAGACCCAGTACTTC
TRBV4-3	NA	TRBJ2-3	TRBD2	CASSQDPSGGLDTQYF	TGCGCCAGCAGCCAAGATCCTAGCGGGGGGTTAGATACGCAGTATTTT
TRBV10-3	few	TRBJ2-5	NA	CAISSTQETQYF	TGTGCCATCAGTAGCACCCAAGAGACCCAGTACTTC
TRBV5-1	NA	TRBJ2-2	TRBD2	CASTAQLAGANTGELFF	TGCGCCAGCACCGCTCAACTAGCGGGGGCGAACACCGGGGAGCTGTTTTTT
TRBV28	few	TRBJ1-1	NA	CASSSPRIEAFF	TGTGCCAGCAGTAGTCCTCGAATTGAAGCTTTCTTT
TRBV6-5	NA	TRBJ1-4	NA	CASSYVSGSREKLFF	TGTGCCAGCAGTTACGTCAGCGGGTCGAGGGAAAAACTGTTTTTT
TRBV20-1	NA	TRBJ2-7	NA	CSASRNQGGGSYEQYF	TGCAGTGCTAGTCGGAACCAAGGAGGGGGCTCCTACGAGCAGTACTTC
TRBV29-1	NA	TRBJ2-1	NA	CSVDQPSSRDRTHEQFF	TGCAGCGTTGATCAGCCCTCTTCCCGCGACCGGACCCATGAGCAGTTCTTC
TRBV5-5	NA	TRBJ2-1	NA	CASSFGEEQFF	TGTGCCAGCAGCTTCGGCGAGGAGCAGTTCTTC
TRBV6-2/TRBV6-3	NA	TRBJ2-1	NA	CASSTLLARNEQFF	TGTGCCAGCAGTACCCTTCTCGCGAGGAATGAGCAGTTCTTC
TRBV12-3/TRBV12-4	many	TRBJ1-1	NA	CASSRMNTEAFF	TGTGCCAGCTCCCGAATGAACACTGAAGCTTTCTTT
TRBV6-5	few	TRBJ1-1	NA	CASSYFLGGPEAFF	TGTGCCAGCAGTTATTTTTTGGGGGGTCCTGAAGCTTTCTTT
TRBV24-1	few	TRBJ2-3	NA	CATSESTDTQYF	TGTGCCACCAGCGAGAGCACAGATACGCAGTATTTT
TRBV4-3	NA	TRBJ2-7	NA	CASSQTFTGVYEQYF	TGCGCCAGCAGCCAAACCTTCACAGGAGTCTACGAGCAGTACTTC
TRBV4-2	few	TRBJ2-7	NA	CASSQEGISYEQYF	TGTGCCAGCAGCCAAGAGGGCATATCCTACGAGCAGTACTTC
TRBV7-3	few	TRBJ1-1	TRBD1	CASSFPQGTAFF	TGTGCCAGCAGCTTCCCACAGGGGACAGCTTTCTTT
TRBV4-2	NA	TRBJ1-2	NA	CASSPMGGMSYGYTF	TGTGCCAGCAGCCCTATGGGGGGGATGAGCTATGGCTACACCTTC
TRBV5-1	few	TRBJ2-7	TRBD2	CASARTSGAYEQYF	TGCGCCAGCGCAAGGACTAGCGGGGCATACGAGCAGTACTTC
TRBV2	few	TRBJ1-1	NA	CADWMNTEAFF	TGTGCCGATTGGATGAACACTGAAGCTTTCTTT